This is a list of T cell receptor beta chains from one sample in a study of tumor-infiltrating lymphocytes in primary liver carcinoma. One entry per CDR3 protein results from TCRdb running MiXCR on the multiplex PCR reads. The table includes 330,000 or so distinct CDR3 sequences, 65% detected once. Input material: peripheral blood. The receptors originated from a man aged 35 to 55 with primary liver carcinoma and hepatitis B virus infection. CDR3s include the opening cysteine and the closing phenylalanine or tryptophan. A D gene is named only where the DNA matches it firmly. Clone size is given for some rows only: seen once, a few or many times, or a class if the clone is expanded.

clone_size: .; j_call: TRBJ1-5; d_call: .; v_call: TRBV19; cdr3_aa: CARQPGPQMGLSNQPQHF
clone_size: .; j_call: TRBJ2-7; d_call: .; v_call: TRBV11-2; cdr3_aa: CASRAETRAYEQYF
clone_size: many; j_call: TRBJ1-1; d_call: .; v_call: TRBV6-2/TRBV6-3; cdr3_aa: CASGPHRLMNTEAFF
clone_size: .; j_call: TRBJ1-6; d_call: .; v_call: TRBV10-2; cdr3_aa: CASKNGTNSPLHF
clone_size: .; j_call: TRBJ2-7; d_call: .; v_call: TRBV5-1; cdr3_aa: CASSLWDGTYEQYF
clone_size: .; j_call: TRBJ2-1; d_call: .; v_call: TRBV6-5; cdr3_aa: CASSDRGGNEQFF
clone_size: .; j_call: TRBJ2-2; d_call: .; v_call: TRBV30; cdr3_aa: CAWSDTDTGELFF
clone_size: .; j_call: TRBJ2-5; d_call: TRBD1; v_call: TRBV6-6; cdr3_aa: CASSSPQGATQYF
clone_size: .; j_call: TRBJ1-6; d_call: .; v_call: TRBV16; cdr3_aa: CASSQSSSYNSPLHF
clone_size: .; j_call: TRBJ2-2; d_call: .; v_call: TRBV24-1; cdr3_aa: CATSAPAGARTGELFF
clone_size: .; j_call: TRBJ1-1; d_call: .; v_call: TRBV11-2; cdr3_aa: CVSGQSTEAFF
clone_size: many; j_call: TRBJ2-7; d_call: TRBD1; v_call: TRBV29-1; cdr3_aa: CSVEGAGGDEQYF
clone_size: many; j_call: TRBJ2-3; d_call: .; v_call: TRBV6-1; cdr3_aa: CASSERSRTDTQYF
clone_size: once; j_call: TRBJ2-7; d_call: TRBD1; v_call: TRBV6-5; cdr3_aa: CASSYVRQGTYERYF
clone_size: many; j_call: TRBJ2-1; d_call: .; v_call: TRBV4-1; cdr3_aa: CASSQDWTQYNEQFF
clone_size: .; j_call: TRBJ2-3; d_call: .; v_call: TRBV11-2; cdr3_aa: CVSDSGTDTQYF
clone_size: few; j_call: TRBJ2-7; d_call: TRBD1; v_call: TRBV4-1; cdr3_aa: CASSRGQGAIYEQYF
clone_size: .; j_call: TRBJ1-1; d_call: TRBD1; v_call: TRBV30; cdr3_aa: CAWSRLPGQGMYTEAFF
clone_size: .; j_call: TRBJ2-3; d_call: .; v_call: TRBV11-2; cdr3_aa: CASSLFGFGKDTQYF
clone_size: .; j_call: TRBJ2-1; d_call: .; v_call: TRBV14; cdr3_aa: CASSQLGGSVLRSYNEQLF
clone_size: many; j_call: TRBJ2-7; d_call: .; v_call: TRBV4-3; cdr3_aa: CASSPLGLPREYF
clone_size: once; j_call: TRBJ2-7; d_call: .; v_call: TRBV11-2; cdr3_aa: CASSLGPTIYEQYF
clone_size: .; j_call: TRBJ2-7; d_call: .; v_call: TRBV29-1; cdr3_aa: CSVERGVGEQYF
clone_size: .; j_call: TRBJ2-1; d_call: .; v_call: TRBV11-2; cdr3_aa: CASNHGTEYNEQFF
clone_size: .; j_call: TRBJ2-7; d_call: TRBD1; v_call: TRBV11-3; cdr3_aa: CARNIEVYGRGQTAYEQYF
clone_size: .; j_call: TRBJ1-1; d_call: .; v_call: TRBV28; cdr3_aa: CASTYGGGNTEAFF
clone_size: .; j_call: TRBJ1-2; d_call: .; v_call: TRBV11-2; cdr3_aa: CASSLGADYGCTF
clone_size: .; j_call: TRBJ1-5; d_call: .; v_call: TRBV10-3; cdr3_aa: CAISSTGNQLQHF
clone_size: .; j_call: TRBJ2-5; d_call: TRBD2; v_call: TRBV5-5; cdr3_aa: CASSLSLAETQHF
clone_size: many; j_call: TRBJ1-1; d_call: .; v_call: TRBV4-2; cdr3_aa: CASSQGPVNLLEAFF
clone_size: .; j_call: TRBJ2-1; d_call: TRBD2; v_call: TRBV6-6; cdr3_aa: CASSKPYSGGGDEQFF
clone_size: many; j_call: TRBJ1-5; d_call: TRBD1; v_call: TRBV6-2/TRBV6-3; cdr3_aa: CASRTGQSQPQHF
clone_size: many; j_call: TRBJ2-3; d_call: .; v_call: TRBV4-3; cdr3_aa: CASSPQAGATYYTQYF
clone_size: once; j_call: TRBJ2-1; d_call: .; v_call: TRBV11-2; cdr3_aa: CASSLNYYEQFF
clone_size: .; j_call: TRBJ1-5; d_call: .; v_call: TRBV11-2; cdr3_aa: CASGPGVGRARQPQNF
clone_size: .; j_call: TRBJ1-1; d_call: .; v_call: TRBV29-1; cdr3_aa: CSVLDTETFF
clone_size: many; j_call: TRBJ2-5; d_call: .; v_call: TRBV6-1; cdr3_aa: CASSEISEYQETQYF
clone_size: few; j_call: TRBJ1-2; d_call: .; v_call: TRBV5-4; cdr3_aa: CASSLGSGGDYGYTF
clone_size: .; j_call: TRBJ2-7; d_call: TRBD2; v_call: TRBV13; cdr3_aa: CASRSSGRAYEQYF
clone_size: .; j_call: TRBJ2-5; d_call: .; v_call: TRBV20-1; cdr3_aa: CSARGAAGKTQYF
clone_size: .; j_call: TRBJ2-7; d_call: .; v_call: TRBV11-2; cdr3_aa: CASSLDLIDSYGQYF